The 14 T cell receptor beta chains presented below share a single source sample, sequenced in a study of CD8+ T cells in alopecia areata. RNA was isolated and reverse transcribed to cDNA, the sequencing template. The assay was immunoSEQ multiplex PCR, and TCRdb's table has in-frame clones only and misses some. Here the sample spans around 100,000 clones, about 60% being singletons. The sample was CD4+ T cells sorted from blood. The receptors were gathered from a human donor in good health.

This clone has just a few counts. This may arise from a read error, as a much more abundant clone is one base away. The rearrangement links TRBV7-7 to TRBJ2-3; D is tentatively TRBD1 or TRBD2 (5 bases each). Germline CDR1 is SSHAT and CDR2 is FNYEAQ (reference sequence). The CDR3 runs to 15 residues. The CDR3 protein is CASSRGTGSTDTQYF. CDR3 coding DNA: TGCGCCAGCAGCCGAGGGACGGGAAGCACAGATACGCAGTATTTT.

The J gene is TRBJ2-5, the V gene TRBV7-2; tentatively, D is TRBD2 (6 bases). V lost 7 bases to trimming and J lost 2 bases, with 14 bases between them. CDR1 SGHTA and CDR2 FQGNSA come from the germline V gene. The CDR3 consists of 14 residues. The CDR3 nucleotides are TGTGCCAGCACCTCCCACGGGGGACAAGAGACCCAGTACTTC. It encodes CASTSHGGQETQYF. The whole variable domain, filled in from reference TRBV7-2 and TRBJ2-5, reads GAGVSQSPSNKVTEKGKDVELRCDPISGHTALYWYRQSLGQGLEFLIYFQGNSAPDKSGLPSDRFSAERTGGSVSTLTIQRTQQEDSAVYLCASTSHGGQETQYFGPGTRLLVL.

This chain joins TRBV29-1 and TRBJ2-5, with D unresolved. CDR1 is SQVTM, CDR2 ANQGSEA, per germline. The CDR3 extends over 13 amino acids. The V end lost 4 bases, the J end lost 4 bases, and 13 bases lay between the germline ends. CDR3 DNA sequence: TGCAGCGTTGGGAGAACTCAGATAGAGACCCAGTACTTC. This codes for CSVGRTQIETQYF.

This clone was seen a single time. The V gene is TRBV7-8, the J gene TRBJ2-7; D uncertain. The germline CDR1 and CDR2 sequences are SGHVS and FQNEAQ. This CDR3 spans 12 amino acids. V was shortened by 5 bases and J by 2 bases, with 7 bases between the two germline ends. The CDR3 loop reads CASSLNAYEQYF. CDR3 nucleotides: TGTGCCAGCAGCCTAAACGCCTACGAGCAGTACTTC.

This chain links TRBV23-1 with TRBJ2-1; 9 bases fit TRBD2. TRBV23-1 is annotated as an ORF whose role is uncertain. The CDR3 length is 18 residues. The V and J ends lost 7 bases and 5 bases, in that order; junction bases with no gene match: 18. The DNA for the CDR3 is TGCGCCAGCACCCCGGGAGGCGGGGGGGCCCTTATCGACAATGAGCAGTTCTTC. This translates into CASTPGGGGALIDNEQFF.

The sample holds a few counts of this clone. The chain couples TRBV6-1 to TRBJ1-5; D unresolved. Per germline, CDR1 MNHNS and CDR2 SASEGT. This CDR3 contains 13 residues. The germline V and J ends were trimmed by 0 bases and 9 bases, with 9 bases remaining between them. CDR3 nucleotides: TGTGCCAGCAGTGAAGCTCCCTCGGCGCCCCAGCATTTT. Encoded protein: CASSEAPSAPQHF.

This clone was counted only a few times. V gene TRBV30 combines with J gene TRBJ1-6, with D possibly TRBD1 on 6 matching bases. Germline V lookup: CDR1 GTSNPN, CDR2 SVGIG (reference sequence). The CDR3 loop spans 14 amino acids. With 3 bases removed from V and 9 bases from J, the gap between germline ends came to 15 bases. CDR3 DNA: TGTGCCTGGAGCACGACCGGGGGGCCTTCACCCCTCCACTTT. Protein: CAWSTTGGPSPLHF.

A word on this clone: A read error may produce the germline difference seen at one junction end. The CDR3 DNA sequence: TGTGCCGGCAGACCTCAGCCCCAGCATTTT. It is translated as CAGRPQPQHF. The chain joins TRBV25-1 to TRBJ1-5, with D uncertain. Germline V gene lookup returns CDR1 MGHDK and CDR2 SYGVNS. This CDR3 is 10 amino acids long.

DNA for the CDR3: TGCGCCAGCAGCTTGACGGGGATAGGGAGCACAGATACGCAGTATTTT. This codes for CASSLTGIGSTDTQYF. J is TRBJ2-3 and V is TRBV5-1; TRBD2 might be the D (5 bases). The germline V and J ends were trimmed by 1 base and 0 bases, with 12 bases remaining between them. Germline V gives CDR1 SGHRS, CDR2 YFSETQ. The CDR3 loop spans 16 amino acids.

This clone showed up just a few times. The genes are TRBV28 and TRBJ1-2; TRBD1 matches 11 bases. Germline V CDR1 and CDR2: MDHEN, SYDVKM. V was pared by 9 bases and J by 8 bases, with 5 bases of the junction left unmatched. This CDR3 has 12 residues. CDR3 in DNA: TGTGCCAGTGGACAGGGGGCCTTCGGCTACACCTTC. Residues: CASGQGAFGYTF.

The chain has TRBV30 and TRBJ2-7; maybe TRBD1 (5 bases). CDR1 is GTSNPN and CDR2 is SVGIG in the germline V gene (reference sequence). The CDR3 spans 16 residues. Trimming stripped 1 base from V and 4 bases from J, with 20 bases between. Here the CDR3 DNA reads TGTGCCTGGAGTGGTTCATCGCAGGGCTACGAGTACGAGCAGTACTTC. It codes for CAWSGSSQGYEYEQYF.

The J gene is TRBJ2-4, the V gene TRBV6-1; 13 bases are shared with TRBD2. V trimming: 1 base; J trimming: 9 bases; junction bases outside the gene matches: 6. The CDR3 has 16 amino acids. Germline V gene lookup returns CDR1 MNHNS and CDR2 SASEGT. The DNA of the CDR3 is TGTGCCAGCAGTGAAGAATTACTAGCGGGGGGGACCATTCAGTACTTC. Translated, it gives CASSEELLAGGTIQYF.

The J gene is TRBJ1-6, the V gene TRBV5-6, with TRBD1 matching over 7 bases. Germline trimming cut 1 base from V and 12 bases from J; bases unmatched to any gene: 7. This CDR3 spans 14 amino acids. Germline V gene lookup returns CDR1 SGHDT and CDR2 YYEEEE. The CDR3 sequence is CASSLRAGGRPLHF. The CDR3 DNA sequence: TGTGCCAGCAGCTTGCGGGCAGGGGGTAGACCCCTCCACTTT.

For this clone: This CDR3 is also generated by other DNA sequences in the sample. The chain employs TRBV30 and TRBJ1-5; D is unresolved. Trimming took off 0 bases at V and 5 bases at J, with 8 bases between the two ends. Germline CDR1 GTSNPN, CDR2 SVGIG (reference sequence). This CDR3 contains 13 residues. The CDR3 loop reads CAWSVRGDQPQHF. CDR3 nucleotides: TGTGCCTGGAGTGTCCGGGGAGATCAGCCCCAGCATTTT.